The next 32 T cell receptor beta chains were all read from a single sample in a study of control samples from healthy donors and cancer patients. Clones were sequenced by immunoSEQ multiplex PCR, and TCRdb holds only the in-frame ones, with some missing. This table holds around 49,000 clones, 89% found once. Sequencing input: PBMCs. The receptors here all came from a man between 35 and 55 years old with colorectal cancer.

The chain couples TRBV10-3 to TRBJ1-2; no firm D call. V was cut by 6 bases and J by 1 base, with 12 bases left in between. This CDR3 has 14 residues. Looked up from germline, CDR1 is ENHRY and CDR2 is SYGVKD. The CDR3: CAIRPPGFNYGYTF. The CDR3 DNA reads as TGTGCCATCAGGCCCCCGGGTTTTAACTATGGCTACACCTTC.

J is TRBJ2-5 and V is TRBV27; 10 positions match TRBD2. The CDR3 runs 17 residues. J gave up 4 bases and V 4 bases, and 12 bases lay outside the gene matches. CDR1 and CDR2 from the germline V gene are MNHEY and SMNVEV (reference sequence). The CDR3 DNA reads TGTGCCAGCAGTTCATCTAGCGGGAGTGTAGTGGGAGAGACCCAGTACTTC. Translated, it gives CASSSSSGSVVGETQYF.

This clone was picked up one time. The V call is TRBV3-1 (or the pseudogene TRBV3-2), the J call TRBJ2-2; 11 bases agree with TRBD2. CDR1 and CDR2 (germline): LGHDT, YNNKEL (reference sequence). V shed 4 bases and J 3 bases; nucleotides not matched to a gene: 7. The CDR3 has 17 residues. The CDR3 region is CASSPLTSGSYTGELFF. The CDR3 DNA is TGTGCCAGCAGCCCATTAACTAGCGGGAGTTACACCGGGGAGCTGTTTTTT.

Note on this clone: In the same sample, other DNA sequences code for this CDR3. The CDR3 loop reads CASSFGQGYEQYF. CDR3 in DNA: TGTGCCAGCAGTTTTGGCCAGGGGTACGAGCAGTACTTC. V and J are TRBV28 and TRBJ2-7, with TRBD1 as a possible D gene (6 bases). The ends were cut back, 3 bases at V and 4 bases at J, with 10 bases in the middle. In germline, CDR1 is MDHEN, CDR2 SYDVKM. The CDR3 runs 13 residues.

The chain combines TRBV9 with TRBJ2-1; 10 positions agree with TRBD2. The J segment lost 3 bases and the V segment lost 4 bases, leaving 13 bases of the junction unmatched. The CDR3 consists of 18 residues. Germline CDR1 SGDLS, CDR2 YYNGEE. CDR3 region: CASSLPTHLAGVYNEQFF. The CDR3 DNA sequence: TGTGCCAGCAGCCTCCCGACCCACCTAGCGGGAGTCTACAATGAGCAGTTCTTC.

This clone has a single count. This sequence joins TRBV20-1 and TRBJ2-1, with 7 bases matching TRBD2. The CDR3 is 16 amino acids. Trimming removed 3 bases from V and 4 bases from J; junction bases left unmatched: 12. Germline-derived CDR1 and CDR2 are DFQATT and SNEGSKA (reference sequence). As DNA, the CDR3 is TGCAGTGCTAGTCCCCCTGGGCTAGCGGAGTACAATGAGCAGTTCTTC. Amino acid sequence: CSASPPGLAEYNEQFF.

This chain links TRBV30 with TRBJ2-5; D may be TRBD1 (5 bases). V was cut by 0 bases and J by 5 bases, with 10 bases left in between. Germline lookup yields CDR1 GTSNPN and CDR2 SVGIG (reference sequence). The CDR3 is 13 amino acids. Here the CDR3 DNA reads TGTGCCTGGAGTGTCGACAGTGGGGAGACCCAGTACTTC. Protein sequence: CAWSVDSGETQYF. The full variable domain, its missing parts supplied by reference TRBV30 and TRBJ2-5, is SQTIHQWPATLVQPVGSPLSLECTVEGTSNPNLYWYRQAAGRGLQLLFYSVGIGQISSEVPQNLSASRPQDRQFILSSKKLLLSDSGFYLCAWSVDSGETQYFGPGTRLLVL.

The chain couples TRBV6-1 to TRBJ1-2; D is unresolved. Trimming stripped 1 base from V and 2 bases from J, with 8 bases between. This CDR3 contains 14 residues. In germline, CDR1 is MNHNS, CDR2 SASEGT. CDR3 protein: CASSEGPANYGYTF. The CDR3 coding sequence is TGTGCCAGCAGTGAAGGTCCGGCAAACTATGGCTACACCTTC.

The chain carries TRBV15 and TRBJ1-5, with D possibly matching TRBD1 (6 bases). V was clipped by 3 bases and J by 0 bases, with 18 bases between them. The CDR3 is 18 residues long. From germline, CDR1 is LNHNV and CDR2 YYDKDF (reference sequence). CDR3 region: CATSRKRQAQISNQPQHF. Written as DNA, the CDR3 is TGTGCCACCAGCAGGAAGAGACAGGCGCAGATTAGCAATCAGCCCCAGCATTTT. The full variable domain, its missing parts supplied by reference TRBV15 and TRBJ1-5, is DAMVIQNPRYQVTQFGKPVTLSCSQTLNHNVMYWYQQKSSQAPKLLFHYYDKDFNNEADTPDNFQSRRPNTSFCFLDIRSPGLGDTAMYLCATSRKRQAQISNQPQHFGDGTRLSIL.

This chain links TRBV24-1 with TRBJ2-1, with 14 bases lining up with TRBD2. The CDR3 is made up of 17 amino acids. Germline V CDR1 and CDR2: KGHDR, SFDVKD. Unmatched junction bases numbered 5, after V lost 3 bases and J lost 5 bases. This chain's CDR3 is CATSDPKTSGRDNEQFF. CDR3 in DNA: TGTGCCACCAGTGATCCAAAGACTAGCGGGAGGGACAATGAGCAGTTCTTC.

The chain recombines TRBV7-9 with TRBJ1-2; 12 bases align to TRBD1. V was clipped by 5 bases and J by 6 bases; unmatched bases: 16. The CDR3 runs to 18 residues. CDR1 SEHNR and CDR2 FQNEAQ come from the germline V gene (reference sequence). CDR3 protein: CASSLSGTGGADVNGYTF. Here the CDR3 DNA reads TGTGCCAGCAGCCTCTCCGGGACAGGGGGCGCGGATGTCAATGGCTACACCTTC.

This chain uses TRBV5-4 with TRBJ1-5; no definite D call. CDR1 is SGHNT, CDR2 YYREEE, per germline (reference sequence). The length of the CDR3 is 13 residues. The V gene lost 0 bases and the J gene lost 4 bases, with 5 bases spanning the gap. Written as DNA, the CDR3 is TGTGCCAGCAGCTTGGATCCTAATCAGCCCCAGCATTTT. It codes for CASSLDPNQPQHF.

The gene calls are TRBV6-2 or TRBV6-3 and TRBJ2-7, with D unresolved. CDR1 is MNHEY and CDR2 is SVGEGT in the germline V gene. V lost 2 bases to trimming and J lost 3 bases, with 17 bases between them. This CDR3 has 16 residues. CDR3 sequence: CASSYLIGHRSYEQYF. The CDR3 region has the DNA TGTGCCAGCAGTTACCTCATAGGGCACCGGAGCTACGAGCAGTACTTC.

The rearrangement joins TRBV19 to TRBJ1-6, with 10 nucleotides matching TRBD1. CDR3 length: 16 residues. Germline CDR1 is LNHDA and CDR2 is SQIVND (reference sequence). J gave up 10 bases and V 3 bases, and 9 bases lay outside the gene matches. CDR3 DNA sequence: TGTGCCAGTAGTATTCTCTCCGGGACAGGGGCCTCACCCCTCCACTTT. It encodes CASSILSGTGASPLHF. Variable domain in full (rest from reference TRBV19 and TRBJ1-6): DGGITQSPKYLFRKEGQNVTLSCEQNLNHDAMYWYRQDPGQGLRLIYYSQIVNDFQKGDIAEGYSVSREKKESFPLTVTSAQKNPTAFYLCASSILSGTGASPLHFGNGTRLTVT.

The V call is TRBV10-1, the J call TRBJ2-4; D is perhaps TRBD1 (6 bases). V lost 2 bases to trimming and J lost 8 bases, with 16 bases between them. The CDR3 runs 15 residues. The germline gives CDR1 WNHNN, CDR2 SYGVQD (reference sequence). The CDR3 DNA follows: TGCGCCAGCAGTGAGGGTACAGGGCTTCAGGACATTCAGTACTTC. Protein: CASSEGTGLQDIQYF.

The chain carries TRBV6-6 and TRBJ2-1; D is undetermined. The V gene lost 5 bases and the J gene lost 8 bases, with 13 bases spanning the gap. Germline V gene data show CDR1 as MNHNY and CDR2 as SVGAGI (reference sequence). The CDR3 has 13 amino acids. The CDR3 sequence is CASSVVASDEQFF. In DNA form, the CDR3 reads TGTGCCAGCAGTGTCGTCGCGAGCGATGAGCAGTTCTTC.

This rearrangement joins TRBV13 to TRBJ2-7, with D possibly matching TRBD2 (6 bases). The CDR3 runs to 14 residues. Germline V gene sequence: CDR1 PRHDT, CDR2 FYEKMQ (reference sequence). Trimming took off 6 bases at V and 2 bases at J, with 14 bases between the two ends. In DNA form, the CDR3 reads TGTGCCAGCAGATCCCGGGACTTACCCTACGAGCAGTACTTC. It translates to CASRSRDLPYEQYF.

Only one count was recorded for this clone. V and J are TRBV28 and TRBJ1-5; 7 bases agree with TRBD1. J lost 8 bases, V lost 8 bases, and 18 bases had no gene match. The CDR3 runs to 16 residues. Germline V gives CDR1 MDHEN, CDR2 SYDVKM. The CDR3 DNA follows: TGTGCCAGCTTTTCCTCCGTAGAACAGGGGATCAAGCCCCAGCATTTT. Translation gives CASFSSVEQGIKPQHF. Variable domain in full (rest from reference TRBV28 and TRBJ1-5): DVKVTQSSRYLVKRTGEKVFLECVQDMDHENMFWYRQDPGLGLRLIYFSYDVKMKEKGDIPEGYSVSREKKERFSLILESASTNQTSMYLCASFSSVEQGIKPQHFGDGTRLSIL.

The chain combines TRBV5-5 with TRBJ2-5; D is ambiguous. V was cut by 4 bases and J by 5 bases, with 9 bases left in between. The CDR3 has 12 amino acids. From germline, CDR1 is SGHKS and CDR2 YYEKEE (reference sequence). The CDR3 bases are TGTGCCAGCAGCGCCCCAAGCGAGACCCAGTACTTC. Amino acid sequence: CASSAPSETQYF.

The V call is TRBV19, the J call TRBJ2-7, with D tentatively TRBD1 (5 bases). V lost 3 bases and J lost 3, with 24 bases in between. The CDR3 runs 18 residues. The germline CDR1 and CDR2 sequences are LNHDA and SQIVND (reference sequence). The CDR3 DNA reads TGTGCCAGTAGTATTCAGGCAGGGCTGGGGTCGGAAAGCTACGAGCAGTACTTC. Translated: CASSIQAGLGSESYEQYF.

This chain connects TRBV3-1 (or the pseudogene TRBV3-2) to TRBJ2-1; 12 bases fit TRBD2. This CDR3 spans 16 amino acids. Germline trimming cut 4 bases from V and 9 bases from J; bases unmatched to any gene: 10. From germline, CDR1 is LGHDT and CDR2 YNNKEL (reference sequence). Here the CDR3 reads CASSLGLAGYLSEQFF. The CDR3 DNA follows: TGTGCCAGCAGCCTCGGACTAGCGGGATATCTGAGTGAGCAGTTCTTC.

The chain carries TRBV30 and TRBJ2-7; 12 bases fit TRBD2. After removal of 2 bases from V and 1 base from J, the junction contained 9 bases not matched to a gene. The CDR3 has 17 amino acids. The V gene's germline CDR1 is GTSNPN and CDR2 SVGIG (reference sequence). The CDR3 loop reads CAWSPRRTSGTSYEQYF. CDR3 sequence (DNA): TGTGCCTGGAGTCCCCGAAGGACTAGCGGGACGTCCTACGAGCAGTACTTC.

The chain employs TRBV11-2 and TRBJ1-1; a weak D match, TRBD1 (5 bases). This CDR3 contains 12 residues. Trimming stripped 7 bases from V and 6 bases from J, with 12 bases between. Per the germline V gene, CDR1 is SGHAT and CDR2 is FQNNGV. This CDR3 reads CASTLGGAEAFF. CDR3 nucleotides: TGTGCCAGCACCTTGGGGGGGGCTGAAGCTTTCTTT. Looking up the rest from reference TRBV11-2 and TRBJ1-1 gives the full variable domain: EAGVAQSPRYKIIEKRQSVAFWCNPISGHATLYWYQQILGQGPKLLIQFQNNGVVDDSQLPKDRFSAERLKGVDSTLKIQPAKLEDSAVYLCASTLGGAEAFFGQGTRLTVV.

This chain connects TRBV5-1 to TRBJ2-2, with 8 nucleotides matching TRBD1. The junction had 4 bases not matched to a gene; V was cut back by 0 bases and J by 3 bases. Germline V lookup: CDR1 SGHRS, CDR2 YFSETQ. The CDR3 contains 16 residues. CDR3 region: CASSLAGTGYTGELFF. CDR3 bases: TGCGCCAGCAGCTTGGCCGGGACAGGTTACACCGGGGAGCTGTTTTTT.

CDR3 residues: CASSWGGKLFF. Here the CDR3 DNA reads TGTGCCAGCAGTTGGGGGGGAAAACTGTTTTTT. V gene TRBV12-3 or TRBV12-4 combines with J gene TRBJ1-4; the D gene is possibly TRBD1 (5 bases). Trimming removed 4 bases from V and 10 bases from J, with 7 bases in between. CDR3 length: 11 amino acids.

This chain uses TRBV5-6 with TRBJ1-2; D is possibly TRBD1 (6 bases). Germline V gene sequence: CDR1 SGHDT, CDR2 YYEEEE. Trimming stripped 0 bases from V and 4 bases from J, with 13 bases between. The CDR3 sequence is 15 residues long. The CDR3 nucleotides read TGTGCCAGCAGCTTGGGCGACAGGAGGGGCTATGGCTACACCTTC. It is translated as CASSLGDRRGYGYTF.

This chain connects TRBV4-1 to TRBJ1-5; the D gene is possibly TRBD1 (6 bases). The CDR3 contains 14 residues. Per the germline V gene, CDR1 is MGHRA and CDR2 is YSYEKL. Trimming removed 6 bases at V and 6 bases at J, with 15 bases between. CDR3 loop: CASSLVGAAQPQHF. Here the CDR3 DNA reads TGCGCCAGCAGTCTCGTGGGGGCGGCTCAGCCCCAGCATTTT.

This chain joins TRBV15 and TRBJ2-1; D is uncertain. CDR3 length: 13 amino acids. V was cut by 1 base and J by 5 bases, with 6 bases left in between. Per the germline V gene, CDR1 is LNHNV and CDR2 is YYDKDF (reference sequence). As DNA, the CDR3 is TGTGCCACCAGCAGAGGCGGAGACAATGAGCAGTTCTTC. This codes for CATSRGGDNEQFF. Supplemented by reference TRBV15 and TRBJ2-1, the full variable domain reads DAMVIQNPRYQVTQFGKPVTLSCSQTLNHNVMYWYQQKSSQAPKLLFHYYDKDFNNEADTPDNFQSRRPNTSFCFLDIRSPGLGDTAMYLCATSRGGDNEQFFGPGTRLTVL.

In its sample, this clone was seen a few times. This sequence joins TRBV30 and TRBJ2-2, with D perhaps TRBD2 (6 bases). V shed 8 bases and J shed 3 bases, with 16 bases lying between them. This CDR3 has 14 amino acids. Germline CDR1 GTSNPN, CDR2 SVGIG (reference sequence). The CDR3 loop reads CARKRGTDTGELFF. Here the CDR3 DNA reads TGTGCCCGTAAACGGGGGACGGACACCGGGGAGCTGTTTTTT.

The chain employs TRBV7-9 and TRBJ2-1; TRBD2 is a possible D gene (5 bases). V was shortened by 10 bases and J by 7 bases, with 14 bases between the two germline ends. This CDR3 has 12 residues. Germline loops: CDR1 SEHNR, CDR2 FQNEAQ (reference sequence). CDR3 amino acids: CATVGRRNEQFF. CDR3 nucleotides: TGTGCCACCGTAGGACGGAGGAATGAGCAGTTCTTC.

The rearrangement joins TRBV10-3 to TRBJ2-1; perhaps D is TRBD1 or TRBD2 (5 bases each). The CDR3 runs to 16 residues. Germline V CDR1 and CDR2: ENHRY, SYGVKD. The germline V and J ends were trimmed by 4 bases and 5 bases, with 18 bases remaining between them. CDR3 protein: CAISGRVGASDNEQFF. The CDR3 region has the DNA TGTGCCATCAGTGGCAGGGTGGGAGCTTCCGACAATGAGCAGTTCTTC.

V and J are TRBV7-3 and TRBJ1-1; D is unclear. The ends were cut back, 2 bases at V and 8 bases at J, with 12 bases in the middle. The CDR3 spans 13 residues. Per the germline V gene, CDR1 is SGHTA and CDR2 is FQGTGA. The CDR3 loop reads CASSLEVRAEAFF. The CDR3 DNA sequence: TGTGCCAGCAGCTTAGAAGTCCGGGCCGAAGCTTTCTTT.